Given below is one T cell receptor (beta chain) in context. Measured with immunoSEQ multiplex PCR; TCRdb has only the in-frame clones, and not every one. The sample includes roughly 34,000 clones, around 80% of them seen just once. The source of the sample is a study of OX40 agonist ivuxolimab in advanced cancers. Study at large: Enrollees could have had prior anti-PD-1, anti-PD-L1 or anti-CTLA-4 therapy, which 30% to 50% had received.

CDR3 size: 14 residues. The germline CDR1 and CDR2 sequences are MNHEY and SMNVEV (reference sequence). Between the trimmed V and J ends, which lost 0 bases and 2 bases, there was a span of 7 bases. The sequencing used CD4+ or CD8+ T cells sorted from blood, collected in a trial of the OX40 agonist ivuxolimab. The rearrangement joins TRBV27 to TRBJ1-2; no clear D gene. This TCR was sampled from an adult with an advanced solid tumor such as melanoma, head and neck, liver or kidney cancer. The CDR3 sequence is CASSLSGGNYGYTF. In DNA form, the CDR3 reads TGTGCCAGCAGTTTATCGGGCGGAAACTATGGCTACACCTTC.